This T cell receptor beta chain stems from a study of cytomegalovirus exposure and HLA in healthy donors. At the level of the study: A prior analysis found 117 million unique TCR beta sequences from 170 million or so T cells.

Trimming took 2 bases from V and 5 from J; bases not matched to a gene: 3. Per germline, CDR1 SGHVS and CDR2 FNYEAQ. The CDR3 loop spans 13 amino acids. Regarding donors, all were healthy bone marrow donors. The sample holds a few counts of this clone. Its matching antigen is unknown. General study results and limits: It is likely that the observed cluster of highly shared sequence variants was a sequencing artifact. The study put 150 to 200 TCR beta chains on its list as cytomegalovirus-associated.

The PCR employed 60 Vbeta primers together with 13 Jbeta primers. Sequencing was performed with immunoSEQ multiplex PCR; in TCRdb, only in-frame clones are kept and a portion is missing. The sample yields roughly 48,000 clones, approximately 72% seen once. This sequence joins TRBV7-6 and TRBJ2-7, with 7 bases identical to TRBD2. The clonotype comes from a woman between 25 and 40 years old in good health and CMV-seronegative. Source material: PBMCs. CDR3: CASSLSGEDEQYF. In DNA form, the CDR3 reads TGTGCCAGCAGCTTAAGCGGGGAGGACGAGCAGTACTTC. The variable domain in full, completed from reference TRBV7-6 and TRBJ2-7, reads GAGVSQSPRYKVTKRGQDVALRCDPISGHVSLYWYRQALGQGPEFLTYFNYEAQQDKSGLPNDRFSAERPEGSISTLTIQRTEQRDSAMYRCASSLSGEDEQYFGPGTRLTVT.